Sequencing of this T cell receptor (beta chain) was carried out in a study of blood T cell repertoires in COVID-19. About the study: Donors in the United States, Italy and Spain gave samples during acute or convalescent COVID-19. Sample material is recorded as cDNA or gDNA derived from T cells, B-cell-depleted T cells, or PBMCs.

Per the study methods: Nucleated cell number was recorded as an estimate derived from reference gene primer amplification. Sequencing was performed with immunoSEQ multiplex PCR; in TCRdb, only in-frame clones are kept and a portion is missing. V, J and clone size derive from that table, while D and trimming were established from the DNA sequence. Of 150,000 to 200,000 clones detected, 82% appear once; the ten largest clones hold approximately 21%. The TCR comes from a woman at least 80 years old with acute or convalescent COVID-19. The material sequenced was peripheral blood.

In DNA, the CDR3 is TGTGCCAGCAGCCACGGGACAGGGGACCCAAAGGAGGAGCTGTTTTTT. Translated: CASSHGTGDPKEELFF. The chain joins TRBV11-2 to TRBJ2-2; 10 bases align to TRBD1. The ends lost 5 bases at V and 10 bases at J; junction bases unmatched: 13. CDR1 and CDR2 from the germline V gene are SGHAT and FQNNGV. The CDR3 is 16 residues long.